Below are 18 T cell receptor beta chains sequenced from a single sample in a study of memory CD4+ T cells and cytomegalovirus serostatus. The sort gate was single viable CD3+CD4+CD8-CD45RO+ cells for memory CD4+ T cells. Assay used: immunoSEQ multiplex PCR; TCRdb lists only in-frame clones, some missing. The data hold about 82,000 clones, with 65% to 85% observed a single time. The sequencing input was memory CD4+ T cells from blood. The origin of the receptors is an adult in good health and CMV-seronegative.

This clone appeared once. The chain has TRBV5-5 and TRBJ2-5; D is perhaps TRBD2 (5 bases). Germline values: CDR1 SGHKS, CDR2 YYEKEE (reference sequence). V dropped 0 bases and J dropped 7 bases, with 10 bases sitting between them. This CDR3 has 13 amino acids. The CDR3 nucleotides are TGTGCCAGCAGCTTGGCTCGGGATGGGACCCAGTACTTC. Residues: CASSLARDGTQYF. Together with reference TRBV5-5 and TRBJ2-5, the CDR3 gives the full variable domain: DAGVTQSPTHLIKTRGQQVTLRCSPISGHKSVSWYQQVLGQGPQFIFQYYEKEERGRGNFPDRFSARQFPNYSSELNVNALLLGDSALYLCASSLARDGTQYFGPGTRLLVL.

This rearrangement joins TRBV30 to TRBJ2-7; 12 bases are shared with TRBD1. This CDR3 region has 12 residues. V lost 5 bases and J lost 6; bases outside the gene matches: 2. Germline lookup yields CDR1 GTSNPN and CDR2 SVGIG (reference sequence). The CDR3 DNA follows: TGTGCCTGGGGGACAGGGGGCGGCGAGCAGTACTTC. Translation gives CAWGTGGGEQYF.

The chain combines TRBV9 with TRBJ2-5; perhaps TRBD1 as D (6 bases). The CDR3 covers 14 residues. V dropped 4 bases and J dropped 1 base, with 11 bases sitting between them. CDR1 SGDLS and CDR2 YYNGEE come from the germline V gene. The CDR3 region has the DNA TGTGCCAGCAGCCCCCGGACAGTCCAAGAGACCCAGTACTTC. The encoded protein is CASSPRTVQETQYF. The full variable domain, rest sourced from reference TRBV9 and TRBJ2-5, is DSGVTQTPKHLITATGQRVTLRCSPRSGDLSVYWYQQSLDQGLQFLIQYYNGEERAKGNILERFSAQQFPDLHSELNLSSLELGDSALYFCASSPRTVQETQYFGPGTRLLVL.

CDR3 residues: CSATRAYEAFF. The CDR3 DNA sequence: TGCAGTGCTACTCGGGCCTATGAAGCTTTCTTT. This chain uses TRBV20-1 with TRBJ1-1; D is undetermined. CDR1 DFQATT and CDR2 SNEGSKA come from the germline V gene (reference sequence). The CDR3 runs 11 residues. V was shortened by 4 bases and J by 7 bases, with 10 bases between the two germline ends.

The chain combines TRBV19 with TRBJ2-3; 7 bases are a match to TRBD2. This CDR3 is 14 amino acids long. Germline CDR1 is LNHDA and CDR2 is SQIVND (reference sequence). V lost 6 bases to trimming and J lost 0 bases; unmatched junction nucleotides: 3. Here the CDR3 reads CASRPAGSTDTQYF. CDR3 coding DNA: TGTGCCAGTAGACCAGCGGGAAGCACAGATACGCAGTATTTT.

This clone came up once. The chain employs TRBV5-1 and TRBJ1-4, with D possibly being TRBD1 (5 bases). Germline lookup yields CDR1 SGHRS and CDR2 YFSETQ. V was cut by 4 bases and J by 7 bases, with 17 bases left in between. This CDR3 has 15 amino acids. CDR3 sequence: CASSQASGSPEKLFF. The DNA of the CDR3 is TGCGCCAGCAGCCAGGCTTCAGGGAGCCCTGAAAAACTGTTTTTT.

This chain connects TRBV2 to TRBJ2-2; D is unresolved. The CDR3 has 15 residues. Germline V lookup: CDR1 SNHLY, CDR2 FYNNEI. The ends were cut back, 6 bases at V and 1 base at J, with 12 bases in the middle. The CDR3 spells CASSAQGENTGELFF. CDR3 DNA sequence: TGTGCCAGCAGCGCACAAGGCGAGAACACCGGGGAGCTGTTTTTT.

There are a few counts of this clone. The V and J genes are TRBV6-1 and TRBJ1-1, with D uncertain. With 8 bases removed from V and 3 bases from J, the gap between germline ends came to 13 bases. The germline gives CDR1 MNHNS, CDR2 SASEGT. The CDR3 covers 13 residues. This CDR3 reads CASPRARDTEAFF. The CDR3 region has the DNA TGTGCCAGCCCACGCGCAAGGGACACTGAAGCTTTCTTT.

The chain is built from TRBV15 and TRBJ1-5, with D unclear. Trimming removed 3 bases from V and 0 bases from J, with 6 bases in between. The CDR3 contains 14 residues. CDR1 and CDR2 from the germline V gene are LNHNV and YYDKDF (reference sequence). The CDR3 DNA sequence: TGTGCCACCAGCAGGGACTATAGCAATCAGCCCCAGCATTTT. Protein: CATSRDYSNQPQHF.

The rearrangement uses TRBV6-5 and TRBJ2-2, with D unclear. V lost 0 bases and J lost 1, with 9 bases in between. Germline V gene lookup returns CDR1 MNHEY and CDR2 SVGAGI. This CDR3 has 16 amino acids. CDR3 coding DNA: TGTGCCAGCAGTTACTCGATCAGAGGGAACACCGGGGAGCTGTTTTTT. Amino acids: CASSYSIRGNTGELFF.

The chain links TRBV7-9 to TRBJ2-2, with 9 bases identical to TRBD1. The V gene end was trimmed by 1 base and the J gene end by 6 bases; junction bases not matched to a gene: 9. The germline V gene encodes CDR1 SEHNR and CDR2 FQNEAQ (reference sequence). The CDR3 has 17 amino acids. The CDR3: CASSLVLPGQGPGELFF. As DNA, the CDR3 is TGTGCCAGCAGCTTAGTGCTTCCGGGACAGGGTCCCGGGGAGCTGTTTTTT.

The V gene is TRBV5-1, the J gene TRBJ1-2; D remains unclear. CDR3 length: 13 residues. Trimming pared 4 bases from V and 7 bases from J, leaving 14 bases between. Germline V gene data show CDR1 as SGHRS and CDR2 as YFSETQ. The CDR3 DNA reads as TGCGCCAGCAGCGACACGGACTCGTTTGGCTACACCTTC. This encodes CASSDTDSFGYTF.

V gene TRBV6-5 combines with J gene TRBJ1-2; unclear D gene. The CDR3 spans 13 residues. V was trimmed by 6 bases and J by 2 bases, leaving 10 bases between them. Germline V gene sequence: CDR1 MNHEY, CDR2 SVGAGI. The CDR3 DNA sequence: TGTGCCAGCAGGCTGGACCGAAACTATGGCTACACCTTC. It encodes CASRLDRNYGYTF.

This clone appeared once. The chain uses TRBV2 and TRBJ1-2; D is unresolved. Germline V gene data show CDR1 as SNHLY and CDR2 as FYNNEI. The CDR3 is 11 residues long. Trimming stripped 3 bases from V and 5 bases from J, with 4 bases between. In DNA, the CDR3 is TGTGCCAGCAGTGAGCGGTATGGCTACACCTTC. It specifies CASSERYGYTF.

This clone came up once. V gene TRBV28 combines with J gene TRBJ2-2, with 10 nucleotides matching TRBD1. J lost 4 bases, V lost 7 bases, and 12 bases had no gene match. The germline gives CDR1 MDHEN, CDR2 SYDVKM. This CDR3 has 17 amino acids. Written as DNA, the CDR3 is TGTGCCAGCATCCCCAGCGGGACAGGGGAGGGCACCGGGGAGCTGTTTTTT. Protein product: CASIPSGTGEGTGELFF.

There are a few counts of this clone. This chain uses TRBV6-4 with TRBJ1-1, with D uncertain. CDR1 is MRHNA and CDR2 is SNTAGT in the germline V gene. CDR3 size: 13 residues. V was trimmed by 6 bases and J by 1 base, leaving 9 bases between them. The chain's CDR3 is CASRREGNTEAFF. The CDR3 coding sequence is TGTGCCAGCAGGCGGGAAGGGAACACTGAAGCTTTCTTT.

This chain joins TRBV6-5 and TRBJ2-1; D is undetermined. Trimming removed 2 bases from V and 3 bases from J, with 5 bases in between. The length of the CDR3 is 13 residues. The germline V gene encodes CDR1 MNHEY and CDR2 SVGAGI. CDR3 in amino acids: CASSYGVYNEQFF. The CDR3 region has the DNA TGTGCCAGCAGTTACGGAGTCTACAATGAGCAGTTCTTC.

The rearrangement links TRBV11-2 to TRBJ1-2; unclear D gene. V was trimmed by 2 bases and J by 4 bases, leaving 20 bases between them. This CDR3 comprises 17 residues. Germline assignment: CDR1 SGHAT and CDR2 FQNNGV. CDR3 residues: CASSLSPREGGPYGYTF. CDR3 nucleotides: TGTGCCAGCAGCTTATCCCCGCGGGAGGGCGGTCCCTATGGCTACACCTTC.